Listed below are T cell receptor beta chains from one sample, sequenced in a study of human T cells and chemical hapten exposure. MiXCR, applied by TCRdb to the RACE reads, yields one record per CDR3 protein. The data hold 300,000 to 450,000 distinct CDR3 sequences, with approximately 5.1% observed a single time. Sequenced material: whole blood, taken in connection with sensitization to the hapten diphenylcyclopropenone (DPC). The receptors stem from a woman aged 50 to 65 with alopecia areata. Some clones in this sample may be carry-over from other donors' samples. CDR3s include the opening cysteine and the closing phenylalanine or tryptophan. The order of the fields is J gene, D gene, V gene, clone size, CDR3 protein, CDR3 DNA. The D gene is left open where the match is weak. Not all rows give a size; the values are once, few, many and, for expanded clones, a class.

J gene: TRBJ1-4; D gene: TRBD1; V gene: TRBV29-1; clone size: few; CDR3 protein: CSLPKTGGRPIF; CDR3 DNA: TGCAGCCTCCCAAAAACAGGGGGTCGCCCAATCTTT
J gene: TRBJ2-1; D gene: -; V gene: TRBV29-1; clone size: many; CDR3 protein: CSSARGDEQFF; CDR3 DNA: TGCAGCTCGGCTAGGGGAGATGAGCAGTTCTTC
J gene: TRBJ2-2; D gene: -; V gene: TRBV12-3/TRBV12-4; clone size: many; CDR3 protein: CASTHPGGAGSTGELFF; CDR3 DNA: TGTGCCAGTACCCACCCCGGAGGCGCGGGGAGCACCGGGGAGCTGTTTTTT
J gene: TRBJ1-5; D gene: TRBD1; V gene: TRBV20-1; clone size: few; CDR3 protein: CSALQGPLNQPQHF; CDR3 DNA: TGCAGTGCTTTACAGGGGCCCCTCAATCAGCCCCAGCATTTT
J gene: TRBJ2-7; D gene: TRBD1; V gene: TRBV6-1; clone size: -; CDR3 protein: CASSVTGDYEQYF; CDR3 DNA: TGTGCCAGCAGCGTTACAGGGGACTACGAGCAGTACTTC
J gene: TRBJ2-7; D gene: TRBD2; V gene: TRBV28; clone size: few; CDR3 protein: CASHSSGSSYEQYF; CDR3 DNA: TGTGCCAGCCATTCTAGCGGGAGCTCCTACGAGCAGTACTTC
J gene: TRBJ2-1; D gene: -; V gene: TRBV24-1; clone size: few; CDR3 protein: CATSDLRSGPSYNEQFF; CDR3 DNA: TGTGCCACCAGTGATTTGCGGAGCGGCCCCTCCTACAATGAGCAGTTCTTC
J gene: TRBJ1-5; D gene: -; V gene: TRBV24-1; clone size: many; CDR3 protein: CATSAGPRAEPQHF; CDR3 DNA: TGTGCCACCAGTGCGGGACCTAGGGCCGAGCCCCAGCATTTT
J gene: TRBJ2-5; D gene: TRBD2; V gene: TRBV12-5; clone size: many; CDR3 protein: CASGSGLARETQYF; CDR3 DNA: TGTGCTAGTGGTTCCGGACTAGCGCGAGAGACCCAGTACTTC
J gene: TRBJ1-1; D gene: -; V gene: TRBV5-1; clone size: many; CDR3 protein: CASSRYTGQGTEAFF; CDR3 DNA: TGCGCCAGCAGCCGATACACCGGTCAGGGGACTGAAGCTTTCTTT
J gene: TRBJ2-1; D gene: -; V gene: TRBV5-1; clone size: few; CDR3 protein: CASTRMAGSDEQFF; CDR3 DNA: TGCGCCAGCACGCGGATGGCAGGGAGCGATGAGCAGTTCTTC
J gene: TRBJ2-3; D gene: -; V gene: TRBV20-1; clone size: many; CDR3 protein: CSASSLRGTDTQYF; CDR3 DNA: TGCAGTGCTAGTTCTTTGCGGGGCACAGATACGCAGTATTTT
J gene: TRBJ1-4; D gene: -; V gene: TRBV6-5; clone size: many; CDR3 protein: CASSPATNEKLFF; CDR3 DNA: TGTGCCAGCAGCCCAGCGACTAATGAAAAACTGTTTTTT
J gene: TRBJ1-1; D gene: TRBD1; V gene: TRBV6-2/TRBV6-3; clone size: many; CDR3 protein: CASTRQWRGQAFF; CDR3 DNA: TGTGCCAGCACCCGCCAGTGGAGGGGGCAAGCTTTCTTT
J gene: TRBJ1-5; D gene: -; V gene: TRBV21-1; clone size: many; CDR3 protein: CASSQPRPYSNQPQHF; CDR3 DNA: TGTGCCAGCAGCCAGCCGCGGCCTTATAGCAATCAGCCCCAGCATTTT
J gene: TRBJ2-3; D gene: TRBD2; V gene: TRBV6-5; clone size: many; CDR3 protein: CASSSPYSGRAGTQYF; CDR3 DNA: TGTGCCAGCAGTTCCCCTTATAGCGGGAGGGCCGGTACGCAGTATTTT
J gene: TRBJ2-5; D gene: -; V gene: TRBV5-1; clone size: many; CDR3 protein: CASSLDLRRPETQYF; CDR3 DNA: TGCGCCAGCAGCTTGGATCTCAGACGGCCAGAGACCCAGTACTTC
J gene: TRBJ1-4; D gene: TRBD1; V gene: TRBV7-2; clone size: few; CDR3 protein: CASSVGQGQTGKLFF; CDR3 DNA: TGTGCCAGCAGCGTAGGACAGGGCCAAACAGGGAAACTGTTTTTT
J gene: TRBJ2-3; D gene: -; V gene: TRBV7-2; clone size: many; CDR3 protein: CASSRPSTDTQYF; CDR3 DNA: TGTGCCAGCAGCCGCCCTAGCACAGATACGCAGTATTTT
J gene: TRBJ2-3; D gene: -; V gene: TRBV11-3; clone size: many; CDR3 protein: CASSLEEGYTQYF; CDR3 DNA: TGTGCCAGCAGCTTAGAGGAGGGTTATACGCAGTATTTT
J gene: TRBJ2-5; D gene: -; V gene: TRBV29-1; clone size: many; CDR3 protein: CSVVAGEETQYF; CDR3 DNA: TGCAGCGTTGTAGCAGGGGAAGAGACCCAGTACTTC
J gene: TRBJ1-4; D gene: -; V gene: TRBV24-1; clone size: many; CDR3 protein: CATSDGAPTTNEKLFF; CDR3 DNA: TGTGCCACCAGTGATGGGGCACCTACAACTAATGAAAAACTGTTTTTT
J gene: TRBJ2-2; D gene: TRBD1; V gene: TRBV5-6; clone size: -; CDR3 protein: CASSSGTGGGELFF; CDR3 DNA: TGTGCCAGCAGCTCCGGGACAGGGGGCGGGGAGCTGTTTTTT
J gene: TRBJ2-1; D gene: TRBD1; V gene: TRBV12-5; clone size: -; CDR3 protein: CASGWGDRGNEQFF; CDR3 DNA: TGTGCTAGTGGTTGGGGGGACAGGGGTAATGAGCAGTTCTTC
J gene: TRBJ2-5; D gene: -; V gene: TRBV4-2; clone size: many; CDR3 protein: CASSQAGIQETQYF; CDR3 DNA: TGTGCCAGCAGCCAAGCAGGGATCCAAGAGACCCAGTACTTC
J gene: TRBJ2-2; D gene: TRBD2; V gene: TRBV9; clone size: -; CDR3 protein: CASSVVAGGPGTGELFF; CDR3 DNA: TGTGCCAGCAGCGTAGTAGCGGGAGGGCCCGGCACCGGGGAGCTGTTTTTT
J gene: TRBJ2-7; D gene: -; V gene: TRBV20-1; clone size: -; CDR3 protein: CSARDRFSYEQYF; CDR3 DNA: TGCAGTGCTAGAGATAGGTTCTCCTACGAGCAGTACTTC
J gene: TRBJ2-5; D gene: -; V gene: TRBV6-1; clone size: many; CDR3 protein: CASSEPPAETLWGTQYF; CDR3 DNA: TGTGCCAGCAGTGAACCCCCGGCGGAAACTCTTTGGGGGACCCAGTACTTC
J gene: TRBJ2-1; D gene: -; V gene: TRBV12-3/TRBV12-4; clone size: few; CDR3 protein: CASSLTANHYNEQFF; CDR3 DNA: TGTGCCAGCAGTCTGACAGCAAACCACTACAATGAGCAGTTCTTC
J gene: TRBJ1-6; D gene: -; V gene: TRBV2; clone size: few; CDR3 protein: CASRDGGAYNSPLHF; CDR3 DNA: TGTGCCAGCAGGGACGGGGGCGCCTATAATTCACCCCTCCACTTT
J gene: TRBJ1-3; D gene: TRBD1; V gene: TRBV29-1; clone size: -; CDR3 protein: CSTAGTGESGNTIYF; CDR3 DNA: TGCAGCACGGCCGGGACAGGGGAATCTGGAAACACCATATATTTT
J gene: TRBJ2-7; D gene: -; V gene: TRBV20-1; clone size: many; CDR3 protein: CSAPSEFSYEQYF; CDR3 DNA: TGCAGTGCCCCTTCCGAGTTCTCCTACGAGCAGTACTTC
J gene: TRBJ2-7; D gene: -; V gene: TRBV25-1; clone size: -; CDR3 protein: CASSDRELPYEQYF; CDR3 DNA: TGTGCCAGCAGTGACAGGGAGCTTCCCTACGAGCAGTACTTC
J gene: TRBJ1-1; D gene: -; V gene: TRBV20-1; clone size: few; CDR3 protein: CSATAFTRLDTEAFF; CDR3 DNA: TGCAGTGCTACGGCTTTCACCCGGCTGGACACTGAAGCTTTCTTT
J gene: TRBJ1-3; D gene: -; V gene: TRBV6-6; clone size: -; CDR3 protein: CASRVGGGNTIYF; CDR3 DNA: TGTGCCAGCAGGGTCGGGGGAGGAAACACCATATATTTT
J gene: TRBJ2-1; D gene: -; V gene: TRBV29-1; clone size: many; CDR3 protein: CSVQGGAANNEQFF; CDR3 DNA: TGCAGCGTCCAAGGGGGGGCAGCCAACAATGAGCAGTTCTTC
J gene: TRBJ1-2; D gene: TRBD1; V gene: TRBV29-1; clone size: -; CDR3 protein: CSVSADRDYGYTF; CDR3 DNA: TGCAGCGTTTCTGCGGACAGGGATTATGGCTACACCTTC
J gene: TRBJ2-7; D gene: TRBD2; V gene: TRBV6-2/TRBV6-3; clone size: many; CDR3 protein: CASRAGLAGMVRGYEQYF; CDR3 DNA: TGTGCCAGCAGAGCGGGACTAGCGGGAATGGTTAGGGGCTACGAGCAGTACTTC
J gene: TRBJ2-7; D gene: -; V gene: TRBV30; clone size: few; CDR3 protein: CAWSTFYEQYF; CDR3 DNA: TGTGCCTGGAGTACTTTCTACGAGCAGTACTTC
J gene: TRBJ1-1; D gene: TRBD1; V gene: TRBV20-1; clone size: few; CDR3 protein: CSGETGAINTEAFF; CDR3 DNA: TGCAGTGGAGAGACAGGGGCAATAAACACTGAAGCTTTCTTT
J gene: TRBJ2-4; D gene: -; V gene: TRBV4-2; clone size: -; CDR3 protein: CASSQDTREKYF; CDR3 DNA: TGTGCCAGCAGCCAAGATACCAGGGAGAAGTACTTC
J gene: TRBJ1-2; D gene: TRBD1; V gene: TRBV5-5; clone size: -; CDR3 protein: CASSAQGAGYGYTF; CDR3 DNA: TGTGCCAGCAGCGCACAGGGGGCCGGCTATGGCTACACCTTC
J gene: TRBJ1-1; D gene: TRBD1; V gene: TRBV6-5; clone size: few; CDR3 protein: CASRFRGPNTEAFF; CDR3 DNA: TGTGCCAGCAGGTTCAGGGGGCCGAACACTGAAGCTTTCTTT
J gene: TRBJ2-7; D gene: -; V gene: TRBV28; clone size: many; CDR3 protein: CASSPMHEQYF; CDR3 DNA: TGTGCCAGCAGCCCGATGCACGAGCAGTACTTC
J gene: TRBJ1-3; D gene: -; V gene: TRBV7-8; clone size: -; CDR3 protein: CASGGTRNTIYF; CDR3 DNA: TGTGCCAGCGGAGGCACCAGAAACACCATATATTTT
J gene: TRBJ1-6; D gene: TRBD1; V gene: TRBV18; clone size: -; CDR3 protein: CASSPNSGQGIHSPLHF; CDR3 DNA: TGTGCCAGCTCACCTAACTCCGGACAGGGAATCCATTCACCCCTCCACTTT
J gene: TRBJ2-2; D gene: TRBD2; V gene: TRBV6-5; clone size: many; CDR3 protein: CASSSRTSGSEAGELFF; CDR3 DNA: TGTGCCAGCAGTTCCAGGACTAGCGGGAGCGAGGCCGGGGAGCTGTTTTTT
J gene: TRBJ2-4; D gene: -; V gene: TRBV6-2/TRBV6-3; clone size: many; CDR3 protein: CASSSSGNLLQYF; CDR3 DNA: TGTGCCAGCAGTTCTTCCGGGAATCTCCTTCAGTACTTC
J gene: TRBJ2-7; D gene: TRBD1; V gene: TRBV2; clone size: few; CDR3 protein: CATSTGMGSYEQYF; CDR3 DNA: TGTGCCACCTCGACAGGGATGGGGAGCTACGAGCAGTACTTC
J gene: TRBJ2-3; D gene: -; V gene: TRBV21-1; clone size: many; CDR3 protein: CASSKEGDRLTDTQYF; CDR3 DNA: TGTGCCAGCAGCAAAGAAGGGGACAGGCTCACAGATACGCAGTATTTT
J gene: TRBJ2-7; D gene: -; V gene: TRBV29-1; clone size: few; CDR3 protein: CSVEDSGTGTYEQYF; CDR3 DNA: TGCAGCGTTGAAGATTCCGGGACGGGTACCTACGAGCAGTACTTC
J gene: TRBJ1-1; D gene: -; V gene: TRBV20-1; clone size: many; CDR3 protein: CSAKNLDTEAFF; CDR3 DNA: TGCAGTGCTAAAAACCTGGACACTGAAGCTTTCTTT
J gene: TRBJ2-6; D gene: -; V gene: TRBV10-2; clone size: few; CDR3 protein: CASRPSDSGANVLTF; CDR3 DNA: TGCGCCAGCAGGCCCTCTGACTCTGGGGCCAACGTCCTGACTTTC
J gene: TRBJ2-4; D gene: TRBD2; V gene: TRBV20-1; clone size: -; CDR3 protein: CSARDPLAGDLAKNIQYF; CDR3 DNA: TGCAGTGCTAGAGATCCCCTAGCGGGGGATCTAGCCAAAAACATTCAGTACTTC
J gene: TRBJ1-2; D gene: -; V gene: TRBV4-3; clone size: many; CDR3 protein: CASSQDYAGSNYGYTF; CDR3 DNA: TGCGCCAGCAGCCAAGACTATGCAGGGAGTAACTATGGCTACACCTTC
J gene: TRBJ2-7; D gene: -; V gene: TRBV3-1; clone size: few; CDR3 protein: CASSLPGTEQYF; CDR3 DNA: TGTGCCAGCAGCCTCCCCGGGACCGAGCAGTACTTC
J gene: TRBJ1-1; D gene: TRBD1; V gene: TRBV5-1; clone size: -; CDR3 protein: CASSPGTGQSNTEAFF; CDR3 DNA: TGCGCCAGCAGCCCCGGGACAGGACAATCGAACACTGAAGCTTTCTTT
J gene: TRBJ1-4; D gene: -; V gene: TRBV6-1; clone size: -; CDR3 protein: CASSLEKLFF; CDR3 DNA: TGTGCCAGTTCACTTGAAAAACTGTTTTTT
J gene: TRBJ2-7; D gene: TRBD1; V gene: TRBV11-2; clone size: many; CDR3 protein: CASSLGTDYEQYF; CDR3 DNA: TGTGCCAGCAGCTTGGGGACAGACTACGAGCAGTACTTC